This TCR beta chain was identified in a study of blood T cell repertoires in COVID-19. Across the study: PBMCs, B-cell-depleted T cells, or T cells were the source of the cDNA or gDNA that made up the material.

CDR3 length: 15 amino acids. The protocol was immunoSEQ multiplex PCR, while the TCRdb copy is restricted to in-frame clones and leaves out a portion. The profile covers more than 300,000 clones, with more than 70% appearing a single time and under 7.5% taken by the ten largest. Input material: peripheral blood. The gene calls are TRBV21-1 and TRBJ1-4; the table names TRBD1, a call not compared with the DNA. TRBV21-1 is tagged as a pseudogene. This TCR was sampled from a man aged 18 to 29 who had recovered from COVID-19. The CDR3 DNA reads as TGTGCCAGAGGCTCCCCGGGACAGGGAGATGAAAAACTGTTTTTT. Its protein is CARGSPGQGDEKLFF.